This is a list of T cell receptor beta chains from one sample in a study of CD8+ T cells in alopecia areata. This table comes from immunoSEQ multiplex PCR, and its TCRdb copy is limited to in-frame clones, with some not included. The repertoire holds a few hundred thousand clones, roughly 56% seen once, with 1.5% to 2% in the top ten. The sample here was CD4+ T cells sorted from blood, taken at week 4, from a patient treated with tofacitinib. The source is a human donor with alopecia areata. Both conserved end residues are part of each CDR3. D genes are given only for firm matches. Some rows have no size entry. The others give once, few or many, or a class for an expanded clone.

NA	NA	TRBV5-1	TRBJ2-7	TGCGCCAGCAGCTTACATTCGTCCGAGCAGTACTTC	CASSLHSSEQYF
TRBD1	NA	TRBV6-6	TRBJ2-5	TGTGCCACCCACCGGGACAGACTCCAAGAGACCCAGTACTTC	CATHRDRLQETQYF
NA	few	TRBV29-1	TRBJ1-1	TGCAGCGTTGAAAGCTTCTTTGGCACAGAAGCTTTCTTT	CSVESFFGTEAFF
TRBD1	NA	TRBV2	TRBJ2-7	TGTGCCAGCAGTGACGCGACAGGGCCCTACGAGCAGTACTTC	CASSDATGPYEQYF
NA	NA	TRBV9	TRBJ2-1	TGTGCCAGCAGCCATAGGAGTGGCAACAATGAGCAGTTCTTC	CASSHRSGNNEQFF
NA	NA	TRBV11-2	TRBJ2-4	TGTGCCAGCAGCCCGATCGCAGGGCCCAAAAACATTCAGTACTTC	CASSPIAGPKNIQYF
NA	NA	TRBV5-1	TRBJ2-5	TGCGCCAGCCGTGCGGCAGGGAGAGGGGAGACCCAGTACTTC	CASRAAGRGETQYF
NA	few	TRBV15	TRBJ2-3	TGTGCCACCAGCAGAGATGGGTTCACAGATACGCAGTATTTT	CATSRDGFTDTQYF
TRBD1	few	TRBV19	TRBJ1-5	TGTGCCAGTAGCCGGGGCCCGGGACAGGGATATCAGCCCCAGCATTTT	CASSRGPGQGYQPQHF
TRBD1	NA	TRBV29-1	TRBJ2-2	TGCAGCGTTCTCAAAGCGACAGGGGGCGGTGGACTGACCGGGGAGCTGTTTTTT	CSVLKATGGGGLTGELFF
NA	NA	TRBV30	TRBJ1-6	TGTGCCTGGAGAAACAAGGGTAGCTCACCCCTCCACTTT	CAWRNKGSSPLHF
NA	few	TRBV7-3	TRBJ2-2	TGTGCCAGCAGCTCCAACGGCGTTACCGGGGAGCTGTTTTTT	CASSSNGVTGELFF
TRBD1	few	TRBV18	TRBJ2-7	TGTGCCAGCTCACCGGGGACAGGGGCCTACGAGCAGTACTTC	CASSPGTGAYEQYF
NA	NA	TRBV7-3	TRBJ2-3	TGTGCCAGCAGCTCGGGGACCCAGCCAGATACGCAGTATTTT	CASSSGTQPDTQYF
NA	NA	TRBV18	TRBJ2-5	TGTGCCAGCTCACCACGTATACAGGGACGCGAGACCCAGTACTTC	CASSPRIQGRETQYF
NA	few	TRBV7-9	TRBJ2-7	TGTGCCAGCAGCCTCTCCGACGGATCCTACGAGCAGTACTTC	CASSLSDGSYEQYF
NA	once	TRBV30	TRBJ2-2	TGTGCCTGGAGTCCTCCATTCGGGGAGCTGTTTTTT	CAWSPPFGELFF
NA	NA	TRBV9	TRBJ2-1	TGTGCCAGCAGCGTAGCTTTTGACCCCCCCCAGTTCTTC	CASSVAFDPPQFF
TRBD1	NA	TRBV7-2	TRBJ2-6	TGTGCCAGCAGCGGGCGGACAGGGGGTCTCAACGTCCTGACTTTC	CASSGRTGGLNVLTF
NA	NA	TRBV5-1	TRBJ1-1	TGCGCCAGCAGTAACGAGGTGGGGGCTGAAGCTTTCTTT	CASSNEVGAEAFF
TRBD1	NA	TRBV4-3	TRBJ1-4	TGCGCCAGCAGCCAAACGGACAGGGGAGGTGAAAAACTGTTTTTT	CASSQTDRGGEKLFF
NA	NA	TRBV4-1	TRBJ2-3	TGCGCCAGCAGCCAAGCAGGGGCGGGCACAGATACGCAGTATTTT	CASSQAGAGTDTQYF